Listed here are 10 T cell receptor beta chains from one sample, sequenced in a study of blood T cell repertoires in COVID-19. Clones were sequenced by immunoSEQ multiplex PCR, and TCRdb holds only the in-frame ones, with some missing. This repertoire shows fewer than 350,000 clones, roughly 85% found once; its top ten account for under 2%. Input material: PBMCs or T cells enriched from blood (not recorded which). Receptors originate from a woman in her twenties or thirties who had been exposed to COVID-19.

This chain uses TRBV6-5 with TRBJ1-1; D remains unclear. V was clipped by 6 bases and J by 5 bases, with 19 bases between them. The CDR3 consists of 15 residues. Germline V gives CDR1 MNHEY, CDR2 SVGAGI. The CDR3 bases are TGTGCCAGCAGAGCGAGGGAAGAGGGAAGGACTGAAGCTTTCTTT. It yields the protein CASRAREEGRTEAFF.

The chain couples TRBV27 to TRBJ2-1, with 12 bases matching TRBD2. After removal of 3 bases from V and 5 bases from J, the junction contained 11 bases not matched to a gene. CDR1 is MNHEY and CDR2 is SMNVEV in the germline V gene (reference sequence). CDR3 size: 18 residues. The CDR3 is CASSFQPQGLAGNNEQFF. CDR3 sequence (DNA): TGTGCCAGCAGTTTCCAGCCTCAGGGACTAGCGGGTAACAATGAGCAGTTCTTC.

The chain recombines TRBV6-5 with TRBJ1-5; 11 bases fit TRBD1. Trimming removed 6 bases from V and 6 bases from J; junction bases left unmatched: 7. This CDR3 has 15 residues. CDR1 MNHEY and CDR2 SVGAGI come from the germline V gene. DNA for the CDR3: TGTGCCAGCAGAGCGGACAGGGGGCTTGTTCAGCCCCAGCATTTT. Translated, it gives CASRADRGLVQPQHF.

The chain recombines TRBV6-1 with TRBJ2-1, with D possibly being TRBD2 (5 bases). CDR1 and CDR2 from the germline V gene are MNHNS and SASEGT. The CDR3 extends over 16 amino acids. The germline V and J ends were trimmed by 0 bases and 1 base, with 10 bases remaining between them. CDR3 in amino acids: CASSEALRVSYNEQFF. CDR3 sequence (DNA): TGTGCCAGCAGTGAAGCGCTGCGGGTGTCCTACAATGAGCAGTTCTTC.

For the CDR3, the DNA is TGTGCCAGCAAATCGGGACAGGGGGCTATGAACACTGAAGCTTTCTTT. This encodes CASKSGQGAMNTEAFF. The chain couples TRBV28 to TRBJ1-1, with TRBD1 matching over 12 bases. V dropped 7 bases and J dropped 0; count of bases not matched to a gene: 6. Per germline, CDR1 MDHEN and CDR2 SYDVKM. The CDR3 sequence is 16 residues long.

The V and J genes are TRBV13 and TRBJ2-1, with a weak D call TRBD2 (6 bases). V dropped 7 bases and J dropped 0 bases, with 13 bases sitting between them. The germline CDR1 and CDR2 sequences are PRHDT and FYEKMQ (reference sequence). CDR3 length equals 15 residues. CDR3 DNA: TGTGCCAGCATCGCGGGACCTAGCTCCTACAATGAGCAGTTCTTC. Amino acids: CASIAGPSSYNEQFF.

The chain combines TRBV9 with TRBJ1-6, with D tentatively TRBD1 (5 bases). The V end lost 4 bases, the J end lost 8 bases, and 19 bases lay between the germline ends. CDR1 is SGDLS and CDR2 is YYNGEE in the germline V gene. This CDR3 contains 16 residues. As DNA, the CDR3 is TGTGCCAGCAGCCCGCAGGCGGGAGGGGCGGATTCACCCCTCCACTTT. It yields the protein CASSPQAGGADSPLHF. Full variable domain (outside the CDR3, taken from reference TRBV9 and TRBJ1-6): DSGVTQTPKHLITATGQRVTLRCSPRSGDLSVYWYQQSLDQGLQFLIQYYNGEERAKGNILERFSAQQFPDLHSELNLSSLELGDSALYFCASSPQAGGADSPLHFGNGTRLTVT.

The rearrangement uses TRBV28 and TRBJ2-7; TRBD2 matches at 9 bases. The germline V gene encodes CDR1 MDHEN and CDR2 SYDVKM. The CDR3 consists of 16 residues. V shed 7 bases, J shed 3 bases, and the junction held 13 bases outside the gene matches. DNA of the CDR3: TGTGCCAGCAACGGGGCAAGAGCGGGAGGTATCTACGAGCAGTACTTC. Its translation is CASNGARAGGIYEQYF.

This clone has only a few counts. This sequence joins TRBV12-5 and TRBJ1-1; possible D gene TRBD1, 6 bases. Trimming cost V 6 bases and J 5 bases, with 19 bases left between them. Looked up from germline, CDR1 is LGHNT and CDR2 is FRNRAP. The CDR3 loop spans 15 amino acids. As DNA, the CDR3 is TGTGCTAGTGGCCACCGGGGGGGGCGTCGAACTGAAGCTTTCTTT. It codes for CASGHRGGRRTEAFF.

The CDR3 DNA is TGTGCCAGCTCACCACCAACGGCAGATACGCAGTATTTT. Translated: CASSPPTADTQYF. The chain combines TRBV18 with TRBJ2-3; D is unresolved. The V gene lost 0 bases and the J gene lost 4 bases, with 5 bases spanning the gap. The V gene's germline CDR1 is KGHSH and CDR2 LQKENI. This CDR3 spans 13 amino acids.